Reported below is one TCR beta chain. The target of this receptor is not known. Base-call qualities are not available, and no considerably larger clone is one nucleotide away. From the cysteine up to the phenylalanine, the CDR3 has a length of 13 residues. Of the read, only the CDR3 DNA is kept; its 39 bases are in frame from base 1. The germline V end is reduced by 2 bases and the J end by 5 bases; junction bases left unmatched: 2. The germline V gene (reference sequence) supplies CDR1 DFQATT and CDR2 SNEGSKA. The data derive from a study of CD8 T cells in ankylosing spondylitis listed by TCRdb under 2017. Background on the whole study: T cell receptor beta repertoires were profiled in healthy donors and ankylosing spondylitis patients so that disease-linked TCR variants could be found. Samples of peripheral blood were taken, and for ankylosing spondylitis patients, synovial fluid was collected as well. The whole study cohort included about a hundred healthy donors and 25 or so ankylosing spondylitis patients.

Sequencing was carried out with an Illumina HiSeq 2500. Quantitative 5'-RACE with molecular barcodes was used to prepare TCR beta libraries. As for the authors' bioinformatics: To identify disease-linked TCR variants, a new computational method was used, one built on a probabilistic model of VDJ rearrangement. The raw public reads went through TCRdb reprocessing: fastp at Q25, MiXCR clone calling, in-frame beta chains kept. Each entry is one CDR3 protein sequence, shown with its most common DNA and genes. For this entry, the V and J calls and clone size follow TCRdb and not the study's own pipeline. This sample has hundreds of thousands of distinct CDR3 sequences in its table, and roughly 12% of those were observed once. The ten largest account for over 6.5% of the sample. General conclusions and limits of the study: The disease-linked clones were reported to be significantly enriched in matched synovial fluid samples from ankylosing spondylitis patients. Some TCR beta motif variants had previously been reported in synovial fluid and blood of reactive arthritis patients, which suggested common disease-initiation mechanisms. A CD8+ phenotype was shown by the disease-linked clones, which were found at relatively low frequencies in peripheral blood. A TCR beta motif of about 8 highly homologous amino acid variants appeared characteristic of blood from ankylosing spondylitis patients.

This TCR was recovered from a male donor with ankylosing spondylitis. Rearrangement joined TRBV20-1 to TRBJ1-4, and TRBD1 matches 7 of the central bases. Sequencing was performed on blood, either unsorted or a sorted T cell fraction (not recorded which). The bases are TGCAGTGCTAGAAGGGGACAGAATGAAAAACTGTTTTTT. This is translated as CSARRGQNEKLFF.